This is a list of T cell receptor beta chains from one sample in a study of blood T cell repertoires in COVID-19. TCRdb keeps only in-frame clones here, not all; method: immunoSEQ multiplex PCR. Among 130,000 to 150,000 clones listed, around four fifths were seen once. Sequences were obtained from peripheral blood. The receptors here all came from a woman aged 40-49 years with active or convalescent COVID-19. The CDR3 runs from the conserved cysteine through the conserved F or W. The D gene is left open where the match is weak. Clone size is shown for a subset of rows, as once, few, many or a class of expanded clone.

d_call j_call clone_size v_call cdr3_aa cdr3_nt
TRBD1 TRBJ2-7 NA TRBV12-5 CASGLVRGSGTGAHEQYF TGTGCTAGTGGTTTGGTACGAGGGTCGGGGACAGGGGCCCACGAGCAGTACTTC
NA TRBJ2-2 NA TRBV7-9 CASSFNLLGARNTGELFF TGTGCCAGCAGCTTTAACCTCCTGGGGGCAAGAAACACCGGGGAGCTGTTTTTT
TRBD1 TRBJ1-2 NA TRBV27 CASSLGSSDRGRDGYTF TGTGCCAGCAGTTTAGGGTCCTCTGACAGGGGGCGGGATGGCTACACCTTC
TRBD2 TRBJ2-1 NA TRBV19 CASSIFRGHQAGVGNEQFF TGTGCCAGTAGTATATTCCGGGGCCACCAAGCGGGAGTAGGGAATGAGCAGTTCTTC
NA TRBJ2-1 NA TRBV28 CASSLTGPSYNEQFF TGTGCCAGCAGTCTGACAGGTCCGTCCTACAATGAGCAGTTCTTC
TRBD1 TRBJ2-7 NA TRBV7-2 CASSSGQVGGQYF TGTGCCAGCAGCTCGGGACAGGTTGGGGGGCAGTACTTC
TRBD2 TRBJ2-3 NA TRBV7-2 CASSPLGGGTDTQYF TGTGCCAGCAGCCCACTGGGGGGGGGCACAGATACGCAGTATTTT
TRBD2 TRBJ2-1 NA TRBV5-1 CASSPRGVAVNNEQFF TGCGCCAGCAGCCCCCGGGGGGTAGCGGTAAACAATGAGCAGTTCTTC
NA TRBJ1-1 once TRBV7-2 CASSLAAGLAFF TGTGCCAGCAGCTTAGCGGCAGGGCTCGCTTTCTTT
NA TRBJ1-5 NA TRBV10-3 CAISEYGGVGNQPQHF TGTGCCATCAGTGAGTATGGGGGCGTTGGCAATCAGCCCCAGCATTTT
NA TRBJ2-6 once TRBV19 CASSTGTPSSGANVLTF TGTGCCAGTAGTACCGGGACACCCAGCTCTGGGGCCAACGTCCTGACTTTC
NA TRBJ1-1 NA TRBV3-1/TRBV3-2 CASSQEAVAFF TGTGCCAGCAGCCAAGAGGCCGTGGCTTTCTTT
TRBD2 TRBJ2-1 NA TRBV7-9 CASSEQRGLLVTEQFF TGTGCCAGCAGCGAACAGCGGGGGCTTTTAGTTACTGAGCAGTTCTTC
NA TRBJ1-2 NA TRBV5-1 CASSQDSSWDGYTF TGCGCCAGCAGCCAGGACAGCTCCTGGGATGGCTACACCTTC
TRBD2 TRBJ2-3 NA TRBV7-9 CASSRTKREGTDTQYF TGTGCCAGCAGCCGAACCAAGCGGGAAGGCACAGATACGCAGTATTTT
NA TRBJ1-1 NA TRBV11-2 CASSLVAPQGTRNTEAFF TGTGCCAGCAGCTTAGTTGCGCCACAGGGTACTCGGAACACTGAAGCTTTCTTT
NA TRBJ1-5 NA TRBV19 CASHPQAVAYQPQHF TGTGCCAGTCACCCCCAAGCTGTCGCCTATCAGCCCCAGCATTTT
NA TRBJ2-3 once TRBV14 CASSQDLGGTDTQYF TGTGCCAGCAGCCAAGATCTCGGGGGCACAGATACGCAGTATTTT
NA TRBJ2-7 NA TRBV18 CASSMGIYEQYF TGTGCCAGCTCGATGGGCATATACGAGCAGTACTTC
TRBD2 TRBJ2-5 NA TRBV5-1 CASSLVRGGQETQYF TGCGCCAGCAGCTTGGTGCGGGGGGGACAAGAGACCCAGTACTTC
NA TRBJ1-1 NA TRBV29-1 CSVKGGLNTEAFF TGCAGCGTTAAGGGGGGGCTGAACACTGAAGCTTTCTTT
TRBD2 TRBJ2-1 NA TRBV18 CASSSLAGGSYNEQFF TGTGCCAGCTCATCCCTAGCGGGAGGCTCCTACAATGAGCAGTTCTTC
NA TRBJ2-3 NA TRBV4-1 CASSQVGLSTDTQYF TGCGCCAGCAGCCAAGTTGGGCTTAGCACAGATACGCAGTATTTT
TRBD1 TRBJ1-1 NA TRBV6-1 CASSEAGDRVNTEAFF TGTGCCAGCAGTGAAGCGGGAGACAGGGTGAACACTGAAGCTTTCTTT
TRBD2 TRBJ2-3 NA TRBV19 CANSVPGGGMPDTQYF TGTGCCAATTCTGTTCCGGGGGGAGGGATGCCAGATACGCAGTATTTT
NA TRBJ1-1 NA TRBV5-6 CASSSAGGLVTEAFF TGTGCCAGCAGCTCCGCGGGGGGATTGGTCACTGAAGCTTTCTTT
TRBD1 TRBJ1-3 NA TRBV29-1 CSPREGDREVSGNTIYF TGCAGCCCAAGAGAAGGGGACAGGGAGGTCTCTGGAAACACCATATATTTT
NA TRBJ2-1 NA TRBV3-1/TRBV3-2 CASSQVGAGEAVSNEQFF TGTGCCAGCAGCCAAGTGGGGGCGGGGGAGGCGGTTTCGAATGAGCAGTTCTTC
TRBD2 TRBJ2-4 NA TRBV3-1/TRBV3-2 CASSLGLAGGGGNIQYF TGTGCCAGCAGCCTTGGGCTAGCGGGAGGCGGGGGAAACATTCAGTACTTC
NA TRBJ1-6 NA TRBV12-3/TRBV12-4 CASSRTPNSPLHF TGTGCCAGCAGTCGGACACCTAATTCACCCCTCCACTTT
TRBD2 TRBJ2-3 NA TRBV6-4 CASSTGGAPDTQYF TGTGCCAGCAGTACCGGGGGGGCCCCGGATACGCAGTATTTT
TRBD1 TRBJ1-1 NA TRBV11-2 CASSSRTGWNTEAFF TGTGCCAGCAGCTCCCGGACAGGGTGGAACACTGAAGCTTTCTTT
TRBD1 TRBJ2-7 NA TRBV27 CASIGVLRDVDRGPSYEQYF TGTGCCAGCATTGGGGTGTTGAGGGATGTGGACAGGGGGCCTTCCTACGAGCAGTACTTC
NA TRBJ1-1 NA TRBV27 CASLMRWDTEAFF TGTGCCAGCCTCATGCGGTGGGACACTGAAGCTTTCTTT
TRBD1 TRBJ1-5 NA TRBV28 CASSFPTGGNQPQHF TGTGCCAGCAGTTTCCCCACAGGGGGCAATCAGCCCCAGCATTTT
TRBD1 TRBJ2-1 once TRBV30 CASSKQGANLPSYNEQFF TGTGCCTCCTCGAAACAGGGGGCCAACCTCCCCTCCTACAATGAGCAGTTCTTC
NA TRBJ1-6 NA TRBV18 CASSPGGTRNSPLHF TGTGCCAGCTCACCAGGGGGGACGAGGAATTCACCCCTCCACTTT
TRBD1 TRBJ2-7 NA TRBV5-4 CASSFQDRASYEQYF TGTGCCAGCAGCTTCCAGGACAGGGCCTCCTACGAGCAGTACTTC
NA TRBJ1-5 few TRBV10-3 CAISESWGVYSNQPQHF TGTGCCATCAGTGAGTCGTGGGGGGTCTATAGCAATCAGCCCCAGCATTTT
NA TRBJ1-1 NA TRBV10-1 CASSTNLNTEAFF TGCGCCAGCTCGACAAATTTGAACACTGAAGCTTTCTTT
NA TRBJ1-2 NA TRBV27 CASSFGQGLSYGYTF TGTGCCAGCAGTTTCGGCCAGGGGCTTAGCTATGGCTACACCTTC
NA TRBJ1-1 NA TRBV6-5 CASRYTGWDTEAFF TGTGCCAGCAGGTATACAGGGTGGGACACTGAAGCTTTCTTT
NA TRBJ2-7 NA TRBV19 CASSILGGQGTYEQYF TGTGCCAGTAGTATACTAGGTGGGCAGGGTACCTACGAGCAGTACTTC
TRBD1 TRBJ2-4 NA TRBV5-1 CASSLGQGTLAKNIQYF TGCGCCAGCAGCTTGGGACAGGGGACGCTAGCCAAAAACATTCAGTACTTC
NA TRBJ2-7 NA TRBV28 CASSGRDKRRDEQYF TGTGCCAGCAGTGGGAGGGACAAACGGCGGGATGAGCAGTACTTC
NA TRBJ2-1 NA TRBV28 CASSLGDLAGSYNEQFF TGTGCCAGCAGTTTGGGGGATTTGGCGGGGTCATACAATGAGCAGTTCTTC
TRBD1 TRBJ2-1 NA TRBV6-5 CASSGRGTGRNEQFF TGTGCCAGCAGCGGGCGGGGGACAGGGAGGAATGAGCAGTTCTTC
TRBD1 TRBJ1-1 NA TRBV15 CATSRGDRARAEAFF TGTGCCACCAGCAGAGGAGACAGGGCGCGGGCTGAAGCTTTCTTT
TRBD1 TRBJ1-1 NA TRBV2 CARGTGTMNTEAFF TGTGCCAGGGGGACAGGGACCATGAACACTGAAGCTTTCTTT
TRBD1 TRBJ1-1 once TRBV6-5 CASSYSAGGEAFF TGTGCCAGCAGTTACTCGGCAGGGGGAGAAGCTTTCTTT
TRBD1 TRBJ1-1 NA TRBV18 CASSREQGVNTEAFF TGTGCCAGCTCCCGGGAACAGGGGGTGAACACTGAAGCTTTCTTT
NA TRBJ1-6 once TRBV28 CASSLRSLNSPLHF TGTGCCAGCAGTTTGAGGAGTCTTAATTCACCCCTCCACTTT
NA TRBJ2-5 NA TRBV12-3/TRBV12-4 CASTTPEGETQYF TGTGCCAGCACCACGCCCGAGGGCGAGACCCAGTACTTC
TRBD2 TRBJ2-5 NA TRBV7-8 CASSLQSAGGKETQYF TGTGCCAGCAGCTTACAGTCAGCGGGAGGAAAAGAGACCCAGTACTTC
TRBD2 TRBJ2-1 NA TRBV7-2 CASTARLAAYNEQFF TGTGCCAGCACCGCCCGACTAGCGGCCTACAATGAGCAGTTCTTC